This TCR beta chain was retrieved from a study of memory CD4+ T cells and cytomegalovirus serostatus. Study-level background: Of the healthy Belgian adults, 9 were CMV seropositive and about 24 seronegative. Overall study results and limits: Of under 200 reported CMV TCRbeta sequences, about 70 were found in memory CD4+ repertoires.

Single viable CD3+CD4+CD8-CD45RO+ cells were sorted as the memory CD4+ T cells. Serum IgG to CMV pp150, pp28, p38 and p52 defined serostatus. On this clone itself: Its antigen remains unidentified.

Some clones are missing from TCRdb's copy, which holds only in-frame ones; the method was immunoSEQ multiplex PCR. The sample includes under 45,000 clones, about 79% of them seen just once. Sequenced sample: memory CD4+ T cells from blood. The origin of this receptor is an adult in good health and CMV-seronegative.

The CDR3 sequence: CASSLARQGSNEKLFF. The CDR3 bases are TGCGCCAGCAGCTTGGCCCGACAGGGTTCTAATGAAAAACTGTTTTTT. The chain has TRBV5-1 and TRBJ1-4; 7 positions agree with TRBD1. J gave up 3 bases and V 0 bases, and 5 bases lay outside the gene matches. The CDR3 is 16 amino acids. CDR1 SGHRS and CDR2 YFSETQ come from the germline V gene. Together with reference TRBV5-1 and TRBJ1-4, the CDR3 gives the full variable domain: KAGVTQTPRYLIKTRGQQVTLSCSPISGHRSVSWYQQTPGQGLQFLFEYFSETQRNKGNFPGRFSGRQFSNSRSEMNVSTLELGDSALYLCASSLARQGSNEKLFFGSGTQLSVL.